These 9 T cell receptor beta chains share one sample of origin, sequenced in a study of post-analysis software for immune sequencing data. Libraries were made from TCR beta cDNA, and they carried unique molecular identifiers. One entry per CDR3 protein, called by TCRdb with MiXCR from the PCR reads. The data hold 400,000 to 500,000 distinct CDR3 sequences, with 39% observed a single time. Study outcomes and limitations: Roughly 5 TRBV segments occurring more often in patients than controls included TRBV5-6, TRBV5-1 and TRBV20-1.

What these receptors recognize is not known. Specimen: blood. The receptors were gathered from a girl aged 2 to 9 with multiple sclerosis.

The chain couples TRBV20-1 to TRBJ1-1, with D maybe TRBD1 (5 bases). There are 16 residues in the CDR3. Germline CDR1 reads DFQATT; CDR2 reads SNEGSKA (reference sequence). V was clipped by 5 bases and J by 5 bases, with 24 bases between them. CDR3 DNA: TGCAGTGCTTCTTGGTTAGGGGCCGTCCTTATAACTGAAGCTTTCTTT. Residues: CSASWLGAVLITEAFF.

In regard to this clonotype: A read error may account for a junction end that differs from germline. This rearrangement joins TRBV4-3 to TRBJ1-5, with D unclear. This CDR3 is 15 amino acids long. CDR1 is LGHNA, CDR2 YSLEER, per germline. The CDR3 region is CAGSPQLVSNQPQHF. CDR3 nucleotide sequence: TGCGCCGGCAGCCCCCAATTGGTAAGCAATCAGCCTCAGCATTTT.

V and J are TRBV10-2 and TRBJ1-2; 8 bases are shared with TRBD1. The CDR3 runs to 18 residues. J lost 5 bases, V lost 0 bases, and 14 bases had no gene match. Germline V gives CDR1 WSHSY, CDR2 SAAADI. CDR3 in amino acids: CASSESPLRTGTNYGYTF. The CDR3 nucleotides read TGCGCCAGCAGTGAGTCGCCTCTTAGGACAGGGACAAATTATGGCTACACCTTC.

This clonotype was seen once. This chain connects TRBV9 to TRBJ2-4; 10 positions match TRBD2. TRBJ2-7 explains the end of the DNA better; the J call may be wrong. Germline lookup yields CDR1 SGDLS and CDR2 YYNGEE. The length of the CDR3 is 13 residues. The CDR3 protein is CASSVGLAGEQYF. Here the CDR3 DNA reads TGTGCCAGCAGCGTAGGACTAGCGGGCGAGCAGTACTTC.

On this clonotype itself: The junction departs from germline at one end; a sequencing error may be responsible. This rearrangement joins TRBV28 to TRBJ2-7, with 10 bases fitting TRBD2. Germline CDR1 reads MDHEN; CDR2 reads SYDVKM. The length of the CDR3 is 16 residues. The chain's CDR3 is CASSLPPGLARYEQCF. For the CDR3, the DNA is TGTGCCAGCAGTTTGCCGCCGGGACTAGCGCGGTACGAGCAGTGCTTC.

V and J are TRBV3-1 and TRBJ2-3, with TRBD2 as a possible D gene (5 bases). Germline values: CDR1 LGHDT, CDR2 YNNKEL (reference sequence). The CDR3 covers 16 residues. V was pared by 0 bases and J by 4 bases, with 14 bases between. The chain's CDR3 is CASSQDLGVRADTQYF. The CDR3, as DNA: TGTGCCAGCAGCCAAGATCTCGGGGTTCGGGCAGATACGCAGTATTTT.

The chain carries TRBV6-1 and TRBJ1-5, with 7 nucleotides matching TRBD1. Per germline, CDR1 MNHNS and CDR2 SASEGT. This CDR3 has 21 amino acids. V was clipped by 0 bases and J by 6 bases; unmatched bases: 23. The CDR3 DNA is TGTGCCAGCAGTGAAGCAGTGTATGCAGGGGGGGCGCTGACCTTTATTCAGCCCCAGCATTTT. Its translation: CASSEAVYAGGALTFIQPQHF.

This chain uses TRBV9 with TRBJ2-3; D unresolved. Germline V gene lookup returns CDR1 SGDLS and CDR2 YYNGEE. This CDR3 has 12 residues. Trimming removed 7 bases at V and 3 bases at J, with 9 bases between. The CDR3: CASGMMTDTQYF. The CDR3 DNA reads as TGTGCCAGCGGGATGATGACAGATACGCAGTATTTT.

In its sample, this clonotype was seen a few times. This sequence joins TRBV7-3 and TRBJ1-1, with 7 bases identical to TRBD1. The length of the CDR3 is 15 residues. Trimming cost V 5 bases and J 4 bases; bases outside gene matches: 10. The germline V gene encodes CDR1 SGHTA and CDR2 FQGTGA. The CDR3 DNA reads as TGTGCCAGCAGCCCTCGACAGGGAGGAGTCACTGAAGCTTTCTTT. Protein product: CASSPRQGGVTEAFF. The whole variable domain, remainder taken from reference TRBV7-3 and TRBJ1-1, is GAGVSQTPSNKVTEKGKYVELRCDPISGHTALYWYRQSLGQGPEFLIYFQGTGAADDSGLPNDRFFAVRPEGSVSTLKIQRTERGDSAVYLCASSPRQGGVTEAFFGQGTRLTVV.